These 32 T cell receptor beta chains originate from one sample sequenced in a study of blood T cell repertoires in COVID-19 (dated by TCRdb to about 2020). Libraries came from the immunoSEQ multiplex PCR assay. TCRdb provides this immuneACCESS table in a form limited to in-frame rearrangements. Some clones are lacking; in checked studies, under half of them reflect an unresolved V gene, and why the rest are absent is not known. The sample records roughly 50,000 clones, 87% of which are singletons. In total, the top ten clones hold about 16% of the sample. The sample was peripheral blood. These receptors came from a human donor with active COVID-19. The donor label of this sample is uncertain.

The CDR3 is CSVDNRGTEAFF. The CDR3 nucleotides are TGCAGCGTTGATAACAGGGGAACTGAAGCTTTCTTT. V is TRBV29-1 and J is TRBJ1-1, with TRBD1 identical over 7 bases. CDR1 SQVTM and CDR2 ANQGSEA come from the germline V gene. The trim removed 3 bases at V and 5 bases at J, leaving 3 bases unmatched. This CDR3 has 12 residues.

V gene TRBV10-2 combines with J gene TRBJ2-3; TRBD2 matches 9 bases. CDR3 length: 15 residues. Trimming removed 7 bases from V and 4 bases from J; junction bases left unmatched: 9. Germline CDR1 and CDR2: WSHSY and SAAADI. The CDR3 nucleotides are TGCGCCAGCATCTCCCGGCGGGGGGGATCAGATACGCAGTATTTT. As protein: CASISRRGGSDTQYF.

The CDR3 DNA sequence: TGTGCCAGCAGCTTGTCCGGGACTAACATCTACGAGCAGTACTTC. This codes for CASSLSGTNIYEQYF. The V gene is TRBV9, the J gene TRBJ2-7, with 7 bases matching TRBD2. Germline V gene lookup returns CDR1 SGDLS and CDR2 YYNGEE. This CDR3 has 15 amino acids. V shed 4 bases, J shed 3 bases, and the junction held 10 bases outside the gene matches.

The chain recombines TRBV9 with TRBJ1-2; the D is unclear. V lost 4 bases and J 5 bases, leaving 21 bases between the germline ends. CDR1 and CDR2 (germline): SGDLS, YYNGEE. This CDR3 has 16 amino acids. CDR3 nucleotide sequence: TGTGCCAGCAGCCCGGACGAGAGACTAACGCTTTATGGCTACACCTTC. Translated: CASSPDERLTLYGYTF.

A single count supports this clone. The chain joins TRBV6-5 to TRBJ1-1; TRBD1 agrees at 7 bases. V shed 7 bases, J shed 4 bases, and the junction held 9 bases outside the gene matches. The CDR3 loop spans 14 amino acids. Germline V gives CDR1 MNHEY, CDR2 SVGAGI. CDR3 protein: CASTEEGGVTEAFF. The CDR3 DNA follows: TGTGCCAGCACCGAGGAAGGGGGCGTCACTGAAGCTTTCTTT.

The chain is built from TRBV5-1 and TRBJ1-1, with D possibly matching TRBD1 (5 bases). The V end lost 4 bases, the J end lost 4 bases, and 17 bases lay between the germline ends. CDR1 is SGHRS and CDR2 is YFSETQ in the germline V gene. The CDR3 spans 15 residues. The DNA for the CDR3 is TGCGCCAGCAGCCCCCAGGGACTAGGGAGCACTGAAGCTTTCTTT. Protein: CASSPQGLGSTEAFF.

The chain combines TRBV24-1 with TRBJ2-3, with 8 bases lining up with TRBD1. The CDR3 has 13 amino acids. V lost 10 bases, J lost 0 bases, and 2 bases stayed unmatched. Germline V gene lookup returns CDR1 KGHDR and CDR2 SFDVKD. The CDR3 nucleotides are TGTGCCACAGGACAGGGCAGCACAGATACGCAGTATTTT. Its protein is CATGQGSTDTQYF.

In its sample, this clone was seen a few times. For the CDR3, the DNA is TGTGCCAGTAAGGACCCAGGGCAGAACACTGAAGCTTTCTTT. Translation: CASKDPGQNTEAFF. This chain joins TRBV19 and TRBJ1-1; D perhaps matches TRBD1 (5 bases). The length of the CDR3 is 14 residues. V was clipped by 7 bases and J by 1 base, with 13 bases between them. Per the germline V gene, CDR1 is LNHDA and CDR2 is SQIVND (reference sequence).

V and J are TRBV3-1 (or the pseudogene TRBV3-2) and TRBJ1-3; D not certain. This CDR3 has 14 amino acids. V was clipped by 5 bases and J by 0 bases, with 8 bases between them. Germline V gene lookup returns CDR1 LGHDT and CDR2 YNNKEL (reference sequence). Here the CDR3 reads CASSAGLSGNTIYF. The CDR3 DNA reads TGTGCCAGCAGCGCCGGTCTCTCTGGAAACACCATATATTTT.

The rearrangement uses TRBV6-2 or TRBV6-3 and TRBJ1-1; D is unresolved. V gave up 3 bases and J gave up 2 bases, with 4 bases separating them. There are 12 residues in the CDR3. CDR1 is MNHEY, CDR2 SVGEGT, per germline. The CDR3 region has the DNA TGTGCCAGCAGTTATATAAACACTGAAGCTTTCTTT. Translation gives CASSYINTEAFF.

This rearrangement joins TRBV19 to TRBJ2-2; D is unclear. Per the germline V gene, CDR1 is LNHDA and CDR2 is SQIVND (reference sequence). The ends were cut back, 5 bases at V and 2 bases at J, with 12 bases in the middle. This CDR3 comprises 15 residues. CDR3 coding DNA: TGTGCCAGTAGTCCCCAGGTCCTAAACACCGGGGAGCTGTTTTTT. Translated: CASSPQVLNTGELFF.

This chain joins TRBV15 and TRBJ1-2; TRBD1 agrees at 9 bases. Per the germline V gene, CDR1 is LNHNV and CDR2 is YYDKDF (reference sequence). The CDR3 consists of 13 residues. V gave up 5 bases and J gave up 6 bases; unmatched junction bases: 4. DNA of the CDR3: TGTGCCACCAGCGTCCGGACAGGGGATGGCTACACCTTC. Protein product: CATSVRTGDGYTF.

This chain uses TRBV6-5 with TRBJ2-5, with D possibly TRBD1 on 6 matching bases. The CDR3 runs 13 residues. Germline-derived CDR1 and CDR2 are MNHEY and SVGAGI. Between the trimmed V and J ends, which lost 5 bases and 5 bases, there was a span of 12 bases. The CDR3 sequence: CASSTGFRETQYF. CDR3 nucleotides: TGTGCCAGCAGTACAGGGTTTAGGGAGACCCAGTACTTC.

The V call is TRBV7-2, the J call TRBJ1-1; D remains ambiguous. CDR3 length equals 15 residues. Trimming left V 3 bases short and J 0 bases short, with 11 bases between. Germline V lookup: CDR1 SGHTA, CDR2 FQGNSA. CDR3 bases: TGTGCCAGCAGCTTGGCCGGGAGACTGAACACTGAAGCTTTCTTT. Translating it yields CASSLAGRLNTEAFF.

The genes are TRBV6-5 and TRBJ2-1; 7 nucleotides line up with TRBD1. CDR3 length: 15 residues. Germline CDR1 is MNHEY and CDR2 is SVGAGI. V lost 4 bases to trimming and J lost 0 bases; unmatched junction nucleotides: 3. CDR3 sequence: CASSWDSSSYNEQFF. The CDR3 DNA sequence: TGTGCCAGCAGTTGGGACAGCAGCTCCTACAATGAGCAGTTCTTC.

This chain links TRBV6-5 with TRBJ1-2, with D uncertain. This CDR3 is built from 14 residues. Germline V lookup: CDR1 MNHEY, CDR2 SVGAGI. Trimming took 0 bases from V and 4 from J, leaving 9 bases between them. CDR3: CASSYSEGSYGYTF. The CDR3 nucleotides are TGTGCCAGCAGTTACTCGGAGGGTAGCTATGGCTACACCTTC.

CDR3 bases: TGTGCCAGCAGCCCCGAGGGTGGGTATGGCTACACCTTC. Translated: CASSPEGGYGYTF. The V and J genes are TRBV9 and TRBJ1-2; D not certain. Germline loops: CDR1 SGDLS, CDR2 YYNGEE. This CDR3 comprises 13 residues. Trimming cost V 4 bases and J 5 bases, with 12 bases left between them.

V is TRBV12-5 and J is TRBJ2-5, with 9 nucleotides matching TRBD2. This CDR3 has 19 residues. The V and J ends lost 2 bases and 1 base, in that order; junction bases with no gene match: 14. Germline CDR1 is LGHNT and CDR2 is FRNRAP. CDR3 amino acids: CASGLRGAASGDFQETQYF. CDR3 nucleotide sequence: TGTGCTAGTGGTTTGAGAGGGGCGGCTAGCGGGGATTTCCAAGAGACCCAGTACTTC.

This clone occurred a few times. This chain uses TRBV29-1 with TRBJ1-2; TRBD1 is a possible D gene (5 bases). V lost 3 bases to trimming and J lost 3 bases, with 8 bases between them. This CDR3 has 12 amino acids. Germline CDR1 is SQVTM and CDR2 is ANQGSEA. The CDR3 is CSVEDIHYGYTF. CDR3 coding DNA: TGCAGCGTTGAGGACATCCACTATGGCTACACCTTC.

The chain couples TRBV5-4 to TRBJ1-2, with 8 bases aligning to TRBD1. Trimming took 2 bases from V and 8 from J; bases not matched to a gene: 11. This CDR3 has 15 amino acids. Per the germline V gene, CDR1 is SGHNT and CDR2 is YYREEE (reference sequence). CDR3 DNA: TGTGCCAGCAGCTTAACAGGGGGATTTAGCTCCGGCTACACCTTC. Protein: CASSLTGGFSSGYTF.

This rearrangement joins TRBV15 to TRBJ2-6; maybe TRBD2 (6 bases). This CDR3 has 16 amino acids. V lost 0 bases and J lost 2, with 8 bases in between. Germline V gene lookup returns CDR1 LNHNV and CDR2 YYDKDF (reference sequence). The CDR3 sequence: CATSRDGGAGANVLTF. The CDR3 bases are TGTGCCACCAGCAGAGATGGAGGGGCTGGGGCCAACGTCCTGACTTTC.

The chain couples TRBV6-5 to TRBJ2-5; the match to TRBD2 covers 12 bases. Per germline, CDR1 MNHEY and CDR2 SVGAGI. V gave up 2 bases and J gave up 4 bases; unmatched junction bases: 2. The CDR3 loop spans 15 amino acids. CDR3 sequence reads: CASSYLAGGPETQYF. CDR3 sequence (DNA): TGTGCCAGCAGTTACCTAGCGGGGGGGCCAGAGACCCAGTACTTC.

The rearrangement links TRBV18 to TRBJ1-2; perhaps TRBD1 as D (6 bases). Germline CDR1 and CDR2: KGHSH and LQKENI. The CDR3 is made up of 15 amino acids. V lost 3 bases and J lost 2, with 13 bases in between. The CDR3 here is CASSPMVGGNYGYTF. CDR3 DNA sequence: TGTGCCAGCTCACCCATGGTAGGGGGAAACTATGGCTACACCTTC.

The J gene is TRBJ2-7, the V gene TRBV5-4; D is unclear. The germline gives CDR1 SGHNT, CDR2 YYREEE (reference sequence). CDR3 length equals 14 residues. The V gene lost 5 bases and the J gene lost 0 bases, with 12 bases spanning the gap. Written as DNA, the CDR3 is TGTGCCAGCAGACCTGGGTCAGGCTCCTACGAGCAGTACTTC. It specifies CASRPGSGSYEQYF.

The chain carries TRBV6-2 or TRBV6-3 and TRBJ2-7; D gene unclear. The germline V gene encodes CDR1 MNHEY and CDR2 SVGEGT. This CDR3 region has 14 residues. V was shortened by 0 bases and J by 1 base, with 7 bases between the two germline ends. CDR3 sequence: CASSYSSVSYEQYF. The CDR3 DNA reads TGTGCCAGCAGTTACTCTTCGGTATCCTACGAGCAGTACTTC.

This chain joins TRBV2 and TRBJ2-5, with 7 bases lining up with TRBD2. Germline CDR1 SNHLY, CDR2 FYNNEI. Trimming took 8 bases from V and 5 from J; bases not matched to a gene: 2. This CDR3 comprises 11 residues. The CDR3 here is CASGSGETQYF. The CDR3 DNA reads TGTGCCAGCGGTAGCGGGGAGACCCAGTACTTC.

This clone showed up just a few times. V and J are TRBV6-4 and TRBJ2-2; 11 positions agree with TRBD2. Trimming took 8 bases from V and 1 from J; bases not matched to a gene: 0. The CDR3 length is 14 residues. Germline CDR1 is MRHNA and CDR2 is SNTAGT. The CDR3 nucleotides read TGTGCCAGCGGGACTAGCGGGAACACCGGGGAGCTGTTTTTT. Translating it yields CASGTSGNTGELFF.

V gene TRBV28 combines with J gene TRBJ1-1; the D gene is possibly TRBD1 (5 bases). The CDR3 totals 14 residues. Trimming stripped 6 bases from V and 6 bases from J, with 17 bases between. CDR1 MDHEN and CDR2 SYDVKM come from the germline V gene. The CDR3 sequence is CASRASSPRAEAFF. The CDR3 coding sequence is TGTGCCAGCAGAGCATCCAGCCCCAGGGCTGAAGCTTTCTTT.

Notes on this clone: The junction and the germline gene differ at one end; a read error may be behind it. The genes are TRBV6-2 or TRBV6-3 and TRBJ2-7, with D possibly TRBD2 on 6 matching bases. The CDR3 is 12 residues long. Germline V gene lookup returns CDR1 MNHEY and CDR2 SVGEGT. CDR3 nucleotides: TGTGCCAGCAGTACCGGGACTGGAAGGCCGTTCTTC. Encoded protein: CASSTGTGRPFF.

The chain employs TRBV6-6 and TRBJ2-1; TRBD2 matches at 7 bases. The CDR3 is 16 amino acids. From germline, CDR1 is MNHNY and CDR2 SVGAGI (reference sequence). J gave up 0 bases and V 6 bases, and 8 bases lay outside the gene matches. This CDR3 is CASRQQRGTSYNEQFF. Written as DNA, the CDR3 is TGTGCCAGCAGGCAACAGCGGGGAACCTCCTACAATGAGCAGTTCTTC.

The V and J genes are TRBV12-3 or TRBV12-4 and TRBJ1-2; D is ambiguous. This CDR3 has 12 residues. Trimming pared 6 bases from V and 3 bases from J, leaving 8 bases between. This CDR3 is CASRSGYYGYTF. The CDR3 DNA sequence: TGTGCCAGCAGGTCAGGATACTATGGCTACACCTTC.

This chain links TRBV6-5 with TRBJ1-2; TRBD1 matches 8 bases. Germline assignment: CDR1 MNHEY and CDR2 SVGAGI. The CDR3 spans 14 residues. Trimming removed 7 bases from V and 6 bases from J; junction bases left unmatched: 10. CDR3 sequence reads: CASIPGGSNHGYTF. The DNA of the CDR3 is TGTGCCAGCATCCCAGGGGGCTCGAACCATGGCTACACCTTC.